The T cell receptor (beta chain) described here comes from a study of cytomegalovirus exposure and HLA in healthy donors. Concerning this clone: The antigen remains unidentified.

Broader study findings: A list of 150 to 200 TCR beta chains associated with cytomegalovirus was given. TCR association rates varied by HLA locus in a later analysis, with DRB1 highest and HLA-C lowest.

The V gene lost 3 bases and the J gene lost 0 bases, with 12 bases spanning the gap. CDR1 and CDR2 from the germline V gene are MNHNS and SASEGT. The CDR3 length is 16 residues. PCR involved 60 Vbeta and 13 Jbeta primers. Here immunoSEQ multiplex PCR was the method, and the copy in TCRdb shows in-frame clones only, minus some. The sample comprises roughly 160,000 clones, 65% to 90% of which are singletons, and around 10% rests with the top ten. The J gene is TRBJ1-3, the V gene TRBV6-1; tentatively, D is TRBD1 (5 bases). Sequencing used PBMCs. This receptor was taken from a man in his fifties in good health and CMV-seropositive. CDR3 sequence: CASSDRGSRSGNTIYF. For the CDR3, the DNA is TGTGCCAGCAGTGATAGGGGCAGCCGCTCTGGAAACACCATATATTTT.